The rows below give T cell receptor beta chains drawn from one sample of a study of PD-1 blockade in classical Hodgkin lymphoma. TCRdb's table, derived via immunoSEQ multiplex PCR, lists solely in-frame clones and lacks some. The sample lists 5,000 or so clones; around three fifths were seen once. Sequencing used peripheral blood mononuclear cells (PBMCs), obtained at baseline. The receptor set was obtained from a human donor with classical Hodgkin lymphoma. Each CDR3 is given with its conserved first and last residue. Each record gives: D gene, V gene, clone size, J gene, CDR3 protein, CDR3 DNA. D genes are given only for firm matches. Not all rows give a size; the values are once, few, many and, for expanded clones, a class.

d_call: -
v_call: TRBV5-5
clone_size: once
j_call: TRBJ2-7
cdr3_aa: CASSRQGSTGRGPYF
cdr3_nt: TGTGCCAGCAGCAGGCAGGGCTCGACAGGCCGAGGCCCGTACTTC

d_call: TRBD1
v_call: TRBV9
clone_size: once
j_call: TRBJ2-7
cdr3_aa: CASSDDREHEQYF
cdr3_nt: TGTGCCAGCAGCGACGACAGGGAACACGAGCAGTACTTC

d_call: TRBD2
v_call: TRBV9
clone_size: -
j_call: TRBJ2-1
cdr3_aa: CASSVGGLAGVAEQFF
cdr3_nt: TGTGCCAGCAGCGTAGGGGGACTAGCGGGAGTCGCTGAGCAGTTCTTC

d_call: TRBD1
v_call: TRBV6-1
clone_size: few
j_call: TRBJ1-6
cdr3_aa: CATLGQGSSPLHF
cdr3_nt: TGTGCCACCCTGGGACAGGGGAGTTCACCCCTCCACTTT

d_call: -
v_call: TRBV7-6
clone_size: medium-sized
j_call: TRBJ2-7
cdr3_aa: CASSLASGTTTYEQYF
cdr3_nt: TGTGCCAGCAGCTTAGCGTCGGGGACAACAACATACGAGCAGTACTTC

d_call: -
v_call: TRBV6-4
clone_size: -
j_call: TRBJ1-2
cdr3_aa: CASSRNAHGKTYGYTF
cdr3_nt: TGTGCCAGCAGTCGGAACGCACACGGAAAGACCTATGGCTACACCTTC

d_call: -
v_call: TRBV5-5
clone_size: -
j_call: TRBJ1-1
cdr3_aa: CASSLTSAPNTEAFF
cdr3_nt: TGTGCCAGCAGCTTGACGTCGGCACCGAACACTGAAGCTTTCTTT

d_call: -
v_call: TRBV30
clone_size: -
j_call: TRBJ1-1
cdr3_aa: CAWSARWNEAFF
cdr3_nt: TGTGCCTGGAGTGCCCGGTGGAATGAAGCTTTCTTT

d_call: -
v_call: TRBV7-6
clone_size: -
j_call: TRBJ2-7
cdr3_aa: CASSMTYEQYF
cdr3_nt: TGTGCCAGCAGCATGACCTACGAGCAGTACTTC

d_call: TRBD1
v_call: TRBV2
clone_size: few
j_call: TRBJ1-5
cdr3_aa: CASSGDRVSNQPQHF
cdr3_nt: TGTGCCAGCAGTGGGGACAGGGTCAGCAATCAGCCCCAGCATTTT

d_call: -
v_call: TRBV4-3
clone_size: -
j_call: TRBJ1-4
cdr3_aa: CASSQDGETTNEKLFF
cdr3_nt: TGCGCCAGCAGCCAAGATGGCGAGACAACTAATGAAAAACTGTTTTTT

d_call: -
v_call: TRBV30
clone_size: few
j_call: TRBJ1-5
cdr3_aa: CAWSTDLGYQPQHF
cdr3_nt: TGTGCCTGGAGTACCGACCTCGGGTATCAGCCCCAGCATTTT

d_call: TRBD1
v_call: TRBV18
clone_size: -
j_call: TRBJ2-7
cdr3_aa: CASSLDRDGEQYF
cdr3_nt: TGTGCCAGCTCACTCGACAGGGACGGCGAGCAGTACTTC

d_call: -
v_call: TRBV7-2
clone_size: -
j_call: TRBJ2-1
cdr3_aa: CASSERGSLAAYNEQFF
cdr3_nt: TGTGCCAGCAGCGAAAGGGGGTCGCTAGCGGCCTACAATGAGCAGTTCTTC

d_call: TRBD2
v_call: TRBV28
clone_size: -
j_call: TRBJ2-3
cdr3_aa: CASSLYQGLAGADTQYF
cdr3_nt: TGTGCCAGCAGTTTATACCAAGGACTAGCGGGAGCAGATACGCAGTATTTT

d_call: -
v_call: TRBV19
clone_size: -
j_call: TRBJ1-1
cdr3_aa: CASSGWVGEDTEAFF
cdr3_nt: TGTGCCAGTAGTGGGTGGGTTGGGGAGGACACTGAAGCTTTCTTT